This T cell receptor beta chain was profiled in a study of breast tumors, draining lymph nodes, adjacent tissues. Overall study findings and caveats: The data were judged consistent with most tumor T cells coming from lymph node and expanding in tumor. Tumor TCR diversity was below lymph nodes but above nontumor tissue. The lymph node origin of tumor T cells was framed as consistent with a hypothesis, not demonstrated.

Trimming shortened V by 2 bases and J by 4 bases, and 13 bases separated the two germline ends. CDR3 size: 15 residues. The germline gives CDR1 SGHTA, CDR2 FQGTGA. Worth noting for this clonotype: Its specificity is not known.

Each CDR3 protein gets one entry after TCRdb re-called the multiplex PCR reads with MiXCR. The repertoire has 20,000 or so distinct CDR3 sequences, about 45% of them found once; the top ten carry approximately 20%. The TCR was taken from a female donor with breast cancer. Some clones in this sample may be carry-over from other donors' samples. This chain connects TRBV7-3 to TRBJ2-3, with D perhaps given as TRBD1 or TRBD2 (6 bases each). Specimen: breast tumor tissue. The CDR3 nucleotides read TGTGCCAGCAGCTTAGTCAGGGGAGGTCCAGATACGCAGTATTTT. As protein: CASSLVRGGPDTQYF.